This T cell receptor beta chain was obtained from a study of T cell responses to AZD1222 COVID-19 vaccine. This clone was seen only once. The antigen remains undetermined. Overall study results and limits: Reports say nearly half of spike-specific TCRs go after unmutated variant regions. AZD1222 recipients seropositive at baseline numbered only 5 or 6. In a largely white British group with more females than males, clonal diversity was possibly underestimated. Only after the peak T cell response were repertoires sampled.

Some clones are missing from TCRdb's copy, which holds only in-frame ones; the method was immunoSEQ multiplex PCR. Of roughly 150,000 clones listed, roughly nine tenths are singletons. Trimming cost V 3 bases and J 6 bases, with 22 bases left between them. The V gene's germline CDR1 is SGDLS and CDR2 YYNGEE. The CDR3 is 16 amino acids. The J gene is TRBJ2-7, the V gene TRBV9, with a possible D match to TRBD1 (6 bases). The sequence derives from an adult in good health. Sequenced here: peripheral blood, sampled on day 0 of AZD1222 vaccination. The CDR3 is CASSEGVSDALGEQYF. In nucleotides, the CDR3 is TGTGCCAGCAGCGAGGGGGTGAGCGATGCCCTAGGCGAGCAGTACTTC. The variable domain in full, with the rest retrieved from reference TRBV9 and TRBJ2-7, is DSGVTQTPKHLITATGQRVTLRCSPRSGDLSVYWYQQSLDQGLQFLIQYYNGEERAKGNILERFSAQQFPDLHSELNLSSLELGDSALYFCASSEGVSDALGEQYFGPGTRLTVT.